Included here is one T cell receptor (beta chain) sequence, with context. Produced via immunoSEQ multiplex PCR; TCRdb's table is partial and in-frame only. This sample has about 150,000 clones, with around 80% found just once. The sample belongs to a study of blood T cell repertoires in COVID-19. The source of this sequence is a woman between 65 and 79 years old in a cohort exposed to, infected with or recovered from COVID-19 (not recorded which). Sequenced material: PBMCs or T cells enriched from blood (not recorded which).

CDR3 protein: CASSRGILDTEAFF. DNA of the CDR3: TGTGCCAGTAGTAGAGGGATTTTGGACACTGAAGCTTTCTTT. V is TRBV19 and J is TRBJ1-1; D gene uncertain. CDR3 size: 14 residues. V was shortened by 4 bases and J by 3 bases, with 12 bases between the two germline ends. From germline, CDR1 is LNHDA and CDR2 SQIVND (reference sequence).